The 2 T cell receptor beta chains below all came from one sample that was sequenced in a study of monozygotic twins with inflammatory bowel disease. TCRdb re-called the 5' RACE reads and catalogs CDR3 proteins one per entry, DNA excluded. The sample has around 450,000 distinct CDR3 sequences; the top ten hold more than 2%. The sample was blood. Receptors were obtained from a human donor with ulcerative colitis or Crohn's disease, or a healthy co-twin of an affected twin (not recorded which).

This rearrangement joins TRBV12-3 or TRBV12-4 to TRBJ2-1. The CDR3 has 15 amino acids. The CDR3 is CASSSSGESYNEQFF.

The chain uses TRBV20-1 and TRBJ2-4; without DNA, the TCRdb call of TRBD1 cannot be checked. The CDR3 is 14 residues long. Looked up from germline, CDR1 is DFQATT and CDR2 is SNEGSKA (reference sequence). The CDR3 sequence: CSAPLGQGKNIQYF.